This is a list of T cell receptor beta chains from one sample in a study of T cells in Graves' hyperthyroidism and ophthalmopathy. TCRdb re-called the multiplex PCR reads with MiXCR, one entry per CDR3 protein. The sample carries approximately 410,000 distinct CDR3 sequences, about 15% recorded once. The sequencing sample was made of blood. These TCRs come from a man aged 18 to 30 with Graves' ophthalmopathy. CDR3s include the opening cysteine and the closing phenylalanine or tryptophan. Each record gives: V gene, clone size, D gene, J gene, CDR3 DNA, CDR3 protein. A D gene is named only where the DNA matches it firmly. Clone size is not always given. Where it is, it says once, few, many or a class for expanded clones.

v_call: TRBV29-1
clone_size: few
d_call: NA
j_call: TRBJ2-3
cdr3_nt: TGCAGCGTTGAAGATTCTGGGGTTAGCACAGATACGCAGTATTTT
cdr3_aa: CSVEDSGVSTDTQYF

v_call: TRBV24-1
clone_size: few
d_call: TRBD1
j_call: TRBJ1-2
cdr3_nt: TGTGCCACCTGTGATCGAGACAGGGGAATTTCCTATGGCTACACCTTC
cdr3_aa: CATCDRDRGISYGYTF

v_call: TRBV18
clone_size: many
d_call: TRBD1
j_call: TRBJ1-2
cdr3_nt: TGTGCCAGCTCACCGGACAGGAGCTATGGCTACACCTTC
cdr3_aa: CASSPDRSYGYTF

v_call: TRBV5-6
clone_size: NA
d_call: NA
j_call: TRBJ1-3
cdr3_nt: TGTGCCAGCAGCTTCCCATCTAACTCTGGAAACACCATATATTTT
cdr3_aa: CASSFPSNSGNTIYF

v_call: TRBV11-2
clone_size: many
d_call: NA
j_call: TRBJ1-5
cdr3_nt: TGTGCCAGCAGGGAGGGCGGGGGCAATCAGCCCCAGCATTTT
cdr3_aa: CASREGGGNQPQHF

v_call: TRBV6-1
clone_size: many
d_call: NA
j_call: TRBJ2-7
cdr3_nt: TGTGCCAGCACATTTGTCCACGAGCAGTACTTC
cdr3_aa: CASTFVHEQYF

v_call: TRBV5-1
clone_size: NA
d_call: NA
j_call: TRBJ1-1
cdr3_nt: TGCGCCAGCAGTCCCTCAGGGCAGAACACTGAAGCTTTCTTT
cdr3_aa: CASSPSGQNTEAFF

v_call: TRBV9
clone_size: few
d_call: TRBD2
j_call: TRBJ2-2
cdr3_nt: TGTGCCAGCGGTTTTGGCGGGAGGGCCGAGGACACCGGGGAGCTGTTTTTT
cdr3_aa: CASGFGGRAEDTGELFF

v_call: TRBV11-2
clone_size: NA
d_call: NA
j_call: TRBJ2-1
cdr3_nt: TGTGCCAGCAGAGGTGGGGCCAGGGCTTCCTACAATGAGCAGTTCTTC
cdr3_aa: CASRGGARASYNEQFF

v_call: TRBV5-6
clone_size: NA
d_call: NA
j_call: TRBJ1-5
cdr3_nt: TGTGCCAGCTCCCGGGGGGTAGGGCAATTAAATCAGCCCCAGCATTTT
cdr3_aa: CASSRGVGQLNQPQHF

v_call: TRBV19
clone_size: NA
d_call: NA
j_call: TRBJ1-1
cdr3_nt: TGTGCCAGTAGTATTCAAATGAACACTGAAGCTTTCTTT
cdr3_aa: CASSIQMNTEAFF

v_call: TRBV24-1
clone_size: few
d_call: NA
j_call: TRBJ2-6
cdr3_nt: TGTGCCACCTCGCGACTGAACAGGGTAACTGGGGCCAACGTCCTGACTTTC
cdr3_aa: CATSRLNRVTGANVLTF

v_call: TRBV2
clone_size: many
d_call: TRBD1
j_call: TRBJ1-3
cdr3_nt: TGTGCCAGCAGCGAACAGGGGGCAACTGGAAACACCATATATTTT
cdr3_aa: CASSEQGATGNTIYF

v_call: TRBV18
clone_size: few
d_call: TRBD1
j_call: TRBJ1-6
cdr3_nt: TGTGCCAGCTCACCACCCGCCACAGGGGGTTATTCACCCCTCCACTTT
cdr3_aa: CASSPPATGGYSPLHF

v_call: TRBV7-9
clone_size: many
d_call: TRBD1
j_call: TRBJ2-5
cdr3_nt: TGTGCCAGCAGCTTATATATGTCGGCGACAGGGTTGGAGACCCAGTACTTC
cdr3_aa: CASSLYMSATGLETQYF

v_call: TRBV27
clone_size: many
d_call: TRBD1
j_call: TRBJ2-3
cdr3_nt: TGTGCCAGCAGTTTAGGACAGGGTCCAAGCACAGATACGCAGTATTTT
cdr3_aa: CASSLGQGPSTDTQYF

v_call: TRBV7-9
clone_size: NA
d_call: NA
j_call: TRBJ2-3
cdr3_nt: TGTGCCAGCAGATCCACTCCGGTAACAGATACGCAGTATTTT
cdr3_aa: CASRSTPVTDTQYF

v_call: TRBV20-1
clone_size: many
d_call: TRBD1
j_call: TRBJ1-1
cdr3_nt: TGCAGTGCAAAACCGGGACAGGGGCCCACTGAAGCTTTCTTT
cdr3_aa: CSAKPGQGPTEAFF

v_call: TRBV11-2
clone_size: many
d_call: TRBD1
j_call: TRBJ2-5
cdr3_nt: TGTGCCAGCAGCGCCGGGACAGGGAATTTCGAAAAGTACTTC
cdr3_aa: CASSAGTGNFEKYF

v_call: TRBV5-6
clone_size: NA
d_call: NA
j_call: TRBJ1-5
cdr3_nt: TGTGCCAGCAGCTTGGCTGGTACATTAAATCAGCCCCAGCATTTT
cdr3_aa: CASSLAGTLNQPQHF

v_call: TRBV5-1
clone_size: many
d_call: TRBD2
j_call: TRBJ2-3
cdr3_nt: TGCGCCAGCAGTTTGATGACTAGCGGGGGGGCAGATACGCAGTATTTT
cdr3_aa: CASSLMTSGGADTQYF

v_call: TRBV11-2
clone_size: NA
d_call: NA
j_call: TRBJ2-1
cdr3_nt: TGCGCCAGCAGCCCTCAGGCAGGGGGGGGGACCGCTGAGCAGTTCTTC
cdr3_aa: CASSPQAGGGTAEQFF

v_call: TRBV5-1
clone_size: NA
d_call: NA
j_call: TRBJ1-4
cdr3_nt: TGCGCCAGCAGCTTGGTTTGGGTCGGAGCAACTAATGAAAAACTGTTTTTT
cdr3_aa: CASSLVWVGATNEKLFF

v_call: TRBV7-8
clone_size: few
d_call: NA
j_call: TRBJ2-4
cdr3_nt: TGTGCCAGCACCGCGGGGTTTACGGGTAACATTCAGTACTTC
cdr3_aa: CASTAGFTGNIQYF

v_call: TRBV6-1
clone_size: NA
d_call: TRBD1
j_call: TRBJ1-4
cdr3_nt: TGTGCCAGCGGGACAGGCCTTGCAACTAATGAAAAACTGTTTTTT
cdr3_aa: CASGTGLATNEKLFF

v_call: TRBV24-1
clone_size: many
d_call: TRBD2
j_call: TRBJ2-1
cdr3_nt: TGTGCCACCAGTGATTTCGGGCTAGCGGGGACTAACTACAATGAGCAGTTCTTC
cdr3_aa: CATSDFGLAGTNYNEQFF

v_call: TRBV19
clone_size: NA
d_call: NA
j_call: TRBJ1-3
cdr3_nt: TGTGCCAGTAGTATATTAGGCACCTCTGGAAACACCATATATTTT
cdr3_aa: CASSILGTSGNTIYF

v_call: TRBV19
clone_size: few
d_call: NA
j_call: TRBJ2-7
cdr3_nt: TGTGCCAGTAGTATATCCCCGGGGTTTCGCGAGCAGTACTTC
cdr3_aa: CASSISPGFREQYF

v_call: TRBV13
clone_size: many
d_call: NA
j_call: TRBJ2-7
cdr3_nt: TGTGCCAGCAGCTCCCGAGCAGGGAAGGGGTCCTACGAGCAGTACTTC
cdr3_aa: CASSSRAGKGSYEQYF

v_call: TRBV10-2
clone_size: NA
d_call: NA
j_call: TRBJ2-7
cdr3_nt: TGCGCCAGCACCGATGGGCAGGGTCCCCTCTACGAGCAGTACTTC
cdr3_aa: CASTDGQGPLYEQYF

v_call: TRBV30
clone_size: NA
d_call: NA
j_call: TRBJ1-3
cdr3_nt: TGTGCCTGGAGTGTAATAGGAAACACCATATATTTT
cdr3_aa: CAWSVIGNTIYF

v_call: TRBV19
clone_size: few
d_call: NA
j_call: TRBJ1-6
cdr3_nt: TGTGCCAGTAGTATAGGGGCCTCTAATTCACCCCTCCACTTT
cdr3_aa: CASSIGASNSPLHF

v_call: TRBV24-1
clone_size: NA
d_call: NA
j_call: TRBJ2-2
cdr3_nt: TGTGCCACCAGTGATTTGTCTACTAGAGCCGGGGAGCTGTTTTTT
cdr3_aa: CATSDLSTRAGELFF

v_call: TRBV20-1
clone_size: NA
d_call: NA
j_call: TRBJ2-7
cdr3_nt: TGCAGTGCTCGAGAGGGGGGGCCCTACGAGCAGTACTTC
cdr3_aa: CSAREGGPYEQYF

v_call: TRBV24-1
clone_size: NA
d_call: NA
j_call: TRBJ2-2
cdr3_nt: TGTGCCACAAATAGTCCGAACACCGGGGAGCTGTTTTTT
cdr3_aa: CATNSPNTGELFF

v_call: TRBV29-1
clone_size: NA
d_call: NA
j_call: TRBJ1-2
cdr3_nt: TGCAGCGCAGCCGACGGGGATGGCTACACCTTC
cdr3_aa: CSAADGDGYTF

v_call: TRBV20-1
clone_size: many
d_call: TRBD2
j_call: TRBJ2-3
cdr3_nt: TGCAGTGCTAGGAACCTCCTAGCGGCCAGCACAGATACGCAGTATTTT
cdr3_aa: CSARNLLAASTDTQYF

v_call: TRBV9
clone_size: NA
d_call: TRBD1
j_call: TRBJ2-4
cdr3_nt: TGTGCCAGCAGTTTCTCAGGGACGTTTGGGACAGAAAACATTCAGTACTTC
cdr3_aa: CASSFSGTFGTENIQYF

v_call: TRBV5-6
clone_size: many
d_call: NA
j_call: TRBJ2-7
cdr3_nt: TGTGCCAGCAGCTTGTGGGGTAGGTCTTCCTACGAGCAGTACTTC
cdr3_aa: CASSLWGRSSYEQYF

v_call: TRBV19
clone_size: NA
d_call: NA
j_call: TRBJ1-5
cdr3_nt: TGTGCCAGTAGCCCCTGGACTGGGCAGCCCCAGCATTTT
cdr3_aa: CASSPWTGQPQHF

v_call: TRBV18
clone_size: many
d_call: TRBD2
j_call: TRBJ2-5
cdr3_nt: TGTGCCAGCTCAACCAGGTCTAGCGGGGCCGAAGAGACCCAGTACTTC
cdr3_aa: CASSTRSSGAEETQYF

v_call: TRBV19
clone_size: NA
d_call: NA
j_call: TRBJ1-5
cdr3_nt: TGTGCCAGTAGTATATTAAGTAATAGCAATCAGCCCCAGCATTTT
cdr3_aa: CASSILSNSNQPQHF

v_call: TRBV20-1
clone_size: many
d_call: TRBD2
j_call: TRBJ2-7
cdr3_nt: TGCAGTGCTAGAGATCTTCTAGCGGGGGGACTGAATACCTACGAGCAGTACTTC
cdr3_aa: CSARDLLAGGLNTYEQYF

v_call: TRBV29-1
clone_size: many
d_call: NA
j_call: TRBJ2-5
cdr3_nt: TGCAGCGTGGACAGAGCCCAAGAGACCCAGTACTTC
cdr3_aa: CSVDRAQETQYF

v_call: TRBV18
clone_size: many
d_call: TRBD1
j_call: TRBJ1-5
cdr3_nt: TGTGCCAGCTCACCCCAGGGGGGGTCTGGCAATCAGCCCCAGCATTTT
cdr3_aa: CASSPQGGSGNQPQHF